This T cell receptor (beta chain) was observed in a study of T-cell reconstitution after alpha-beta-depleted transplantation in children. V shed 5 bases and J 5 bases; nucleotides not matched to a gene: 2. CDR3 length equals 12 residues. CDR1 is DFQATT and CDR2 is SNEGSKA in the germline V gene (reference sequence). TCRbeta library preparation incorporated unique molecular identifiers. Each CDR3 protein gets one entry after TCRdb re-called the PCR reads with MiXCR. The sample has around 600,000 distinct CDR3 sequences; about 23% are singletons. There are a few counts of this clonotype. The material was PBMCs, mostly from graft donor cells, obtained 360 days after TCRalphabeta/CD19-depleted stem cell transplant. The chain is built from TRBV20-1 and TRBJ1-4, with TRBD1 identical over 7 bases. The source is a boy under three years old who had a stem cell transplant for acute myeloid leukemia, so the T cells may come from the graft donor. CDR3 sequence (DNA): TGCAGTGCTCCGACAGGGAATGAAAAACTGTTTTTT. Translation: CSAPTGNEKLFF.